This TCR beta chain was retrieved from a study of blood T cell repertoires in COVID-19. Under the authors' procedure: Amplification with reference gene primers provided the estimates of nucleated cell counts. Some clones are missing from TCRdb's copy, which holds only in-frame ones; the method was immunoSEQ multiplex PCR. The DNA was the basis for D and trimming; V, J and clone size are from that table. Of roughly 60,000 clones in the sample, approximately 92% are singletons; the top ten hold approximately 10%. The germline CDR1 and CDR2 sequences are LNHDA and SQIVND (reference sequence). CDR3 length: 15 amino acids. V was trimmed by 3 bases and J by 0 bases, leaving 8 bases between them.

The sample consisted of peripheral blood. The chain links TRBV19 to TRBJ2-2; D is unresolved. This clonotype was obtained from a woman at least 80 years old with active COVID-19. In DNA form, the CDR3 reads TGTGCCAGTAGTATTGGCAGTGCGAACACCGGGGAGCTGTTTTTT. This translates into CASSIGSANTGELFF.